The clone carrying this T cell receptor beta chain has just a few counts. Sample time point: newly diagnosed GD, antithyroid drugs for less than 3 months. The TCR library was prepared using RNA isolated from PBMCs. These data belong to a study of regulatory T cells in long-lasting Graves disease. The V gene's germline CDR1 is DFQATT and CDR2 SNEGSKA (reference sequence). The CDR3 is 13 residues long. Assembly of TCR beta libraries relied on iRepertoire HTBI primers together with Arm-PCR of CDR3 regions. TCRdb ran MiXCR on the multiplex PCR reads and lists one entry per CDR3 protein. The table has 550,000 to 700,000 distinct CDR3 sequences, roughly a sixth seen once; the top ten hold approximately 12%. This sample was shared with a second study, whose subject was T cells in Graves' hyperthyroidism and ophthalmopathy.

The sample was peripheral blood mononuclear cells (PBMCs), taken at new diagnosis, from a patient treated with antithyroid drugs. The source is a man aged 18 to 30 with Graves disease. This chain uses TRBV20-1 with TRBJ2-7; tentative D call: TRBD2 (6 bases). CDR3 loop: CSALPSEAYEQYF. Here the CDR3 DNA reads TGCAGCGCCCTTCCTAGCGAGGCCTACGAGCAGTACTTC.